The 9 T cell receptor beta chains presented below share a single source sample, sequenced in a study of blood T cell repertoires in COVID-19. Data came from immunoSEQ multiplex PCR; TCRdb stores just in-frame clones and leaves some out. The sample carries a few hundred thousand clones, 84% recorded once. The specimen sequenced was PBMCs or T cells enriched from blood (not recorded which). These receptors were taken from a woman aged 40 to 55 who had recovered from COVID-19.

Written as DNA, the CDR3 is TGCAGCGTTCGTGAGGGGGTAGATGGGGCCAACGTCCTGACTTTC. It encodes CSVREGVDGANVLTF. The genes are TRBV29-1 and TRBJ2-6; a weak D match, TRBD1 (6 bases). V lost 5 bases to trimming and J lost 3 bases, with 14 bases between them. Germline values: CDR1 SQVTM, CDR2 ANQGSEA. This CDR3 region has 15 residues.

The CDR3 sequence: CASSLNWAGNTEAFF. Here the CDR3 DNA reads TGCGCCAGCAGCTTGAACTGGGCCGGCAACACTGAAGCTTTCTTT. This chain connects TRBV5-1 to TRBJ1-1, with unresolved D. Germline CDR1 is SGHRS and CDR2 is YFSETQ. V was shortened by 1 base and J by 2 bases, with 12 bases between the two germline ends. The CDR3 has 15 residues.

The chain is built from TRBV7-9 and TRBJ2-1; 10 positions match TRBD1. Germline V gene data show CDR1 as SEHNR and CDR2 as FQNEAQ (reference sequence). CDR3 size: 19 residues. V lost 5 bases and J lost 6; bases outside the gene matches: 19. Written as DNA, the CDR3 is TGTGCCAGCAGCACTCGACAGGGGGCGCAGAGTGGGTTAGTCAATGAGCAGTTCTTC. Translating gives CASSTRQGAQSGLVNEQFF.

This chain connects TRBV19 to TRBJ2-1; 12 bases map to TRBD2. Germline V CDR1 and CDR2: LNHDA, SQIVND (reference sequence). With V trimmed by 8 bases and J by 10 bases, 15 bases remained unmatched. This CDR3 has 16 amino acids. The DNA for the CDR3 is TGTGCCAGTCGCGGACCCGGACTAGCGGGGTCATGGGAGCAGTTCTTC. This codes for CASRGPGLAGSWEQFF.

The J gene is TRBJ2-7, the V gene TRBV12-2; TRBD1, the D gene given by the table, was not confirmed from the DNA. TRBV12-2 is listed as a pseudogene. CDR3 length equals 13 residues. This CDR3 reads CASRPGQDYEQYV. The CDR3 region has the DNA TGTGCAAGTCGCCCGGGACAGGACTACGAGCAGTACGTC.

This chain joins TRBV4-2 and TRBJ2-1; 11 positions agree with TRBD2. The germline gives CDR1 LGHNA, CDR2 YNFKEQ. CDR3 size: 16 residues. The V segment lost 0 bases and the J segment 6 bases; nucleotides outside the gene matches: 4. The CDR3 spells CASSQDTSGRTNEQFF. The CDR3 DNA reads TGTGCCAGCAGCCAAGATACTAGCGGGAGAACCAATGAGCAGTTCTTC.

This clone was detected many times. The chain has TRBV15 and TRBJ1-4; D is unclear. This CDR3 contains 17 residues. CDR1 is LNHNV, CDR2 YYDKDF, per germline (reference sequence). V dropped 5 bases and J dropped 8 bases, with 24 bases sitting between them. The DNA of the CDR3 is TGTGCCACCAGCCTCTCTAATGGCAGACTACTCGGGGAAAAACTGTTTTTT. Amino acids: CATSLSNGRLLGEKLFF. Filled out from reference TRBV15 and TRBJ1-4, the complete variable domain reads DAMVIQNPRYQVTQFGKPVTLSCSQTLNHNVMYWYQQKSSQAPKLLFHYYDKDFNNEADTPDNFQSRRPNTSFCFLDIRSPGLGDTAMYLCATSLSNGRLLGEKLFFGSGTQLSVL.

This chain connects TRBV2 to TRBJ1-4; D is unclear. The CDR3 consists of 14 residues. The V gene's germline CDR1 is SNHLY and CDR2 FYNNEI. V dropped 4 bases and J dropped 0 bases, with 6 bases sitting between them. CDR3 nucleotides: TGTGCCAGCAGTGTCGGGGCAACTAATGAAAAACTGTTTTTT. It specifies CASSVGATNEKLFF.

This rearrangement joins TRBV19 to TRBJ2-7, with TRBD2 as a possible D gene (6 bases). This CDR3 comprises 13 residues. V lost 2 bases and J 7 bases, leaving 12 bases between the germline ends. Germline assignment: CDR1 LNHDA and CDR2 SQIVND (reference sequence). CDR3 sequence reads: CASSISRAGEQYF. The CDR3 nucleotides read TGTGCCAGTAGTATATCCAGGGCGGGAGAGCAGTACTTC.